The TCR beta chain described here comes from a study of PD-1 blockade in classical Hodgkin lymphoma. Here immunoSEQ multiplex PCR was the method, and the copy in TCRdb shows in-frame clones only, minus some. This table holds 35,000 or so clones, over 65% found once. Remarks on this clone: Its antigen remains unidentified.

Notes on the study in general: Newly diagnosed patients reportedly had lower baseline TCR diversity than healthy donors.

CDR1 SQVTM and CDR2 ANQGSEA come from the germline V gene. V gave up 4 bases and J gave up 6 bases; unmatched junction bases: 13. The CDR3 totals 16 residues. Brentuximab vedotin exposure varied among the patients, all of whom had relapsed after autologous stem cell transplantation. Material: peripheral blood mononuclear cells (PBMCs), obtained before the second cycle of nivolumab. The TCR was taken from a human donor with classical Hodgkin lymphoma. The chain joins TRBV29-1 to TRBJ2-1; the match to TRBD1 covers 9 bases. The CDR3 region has the DNA TGCAGCGTTGTTTCCTCGACAGGGGGGTTAGTCAATGAGCAGTTCTTC. This encodes CSVVSSTGGLVNEQFF.